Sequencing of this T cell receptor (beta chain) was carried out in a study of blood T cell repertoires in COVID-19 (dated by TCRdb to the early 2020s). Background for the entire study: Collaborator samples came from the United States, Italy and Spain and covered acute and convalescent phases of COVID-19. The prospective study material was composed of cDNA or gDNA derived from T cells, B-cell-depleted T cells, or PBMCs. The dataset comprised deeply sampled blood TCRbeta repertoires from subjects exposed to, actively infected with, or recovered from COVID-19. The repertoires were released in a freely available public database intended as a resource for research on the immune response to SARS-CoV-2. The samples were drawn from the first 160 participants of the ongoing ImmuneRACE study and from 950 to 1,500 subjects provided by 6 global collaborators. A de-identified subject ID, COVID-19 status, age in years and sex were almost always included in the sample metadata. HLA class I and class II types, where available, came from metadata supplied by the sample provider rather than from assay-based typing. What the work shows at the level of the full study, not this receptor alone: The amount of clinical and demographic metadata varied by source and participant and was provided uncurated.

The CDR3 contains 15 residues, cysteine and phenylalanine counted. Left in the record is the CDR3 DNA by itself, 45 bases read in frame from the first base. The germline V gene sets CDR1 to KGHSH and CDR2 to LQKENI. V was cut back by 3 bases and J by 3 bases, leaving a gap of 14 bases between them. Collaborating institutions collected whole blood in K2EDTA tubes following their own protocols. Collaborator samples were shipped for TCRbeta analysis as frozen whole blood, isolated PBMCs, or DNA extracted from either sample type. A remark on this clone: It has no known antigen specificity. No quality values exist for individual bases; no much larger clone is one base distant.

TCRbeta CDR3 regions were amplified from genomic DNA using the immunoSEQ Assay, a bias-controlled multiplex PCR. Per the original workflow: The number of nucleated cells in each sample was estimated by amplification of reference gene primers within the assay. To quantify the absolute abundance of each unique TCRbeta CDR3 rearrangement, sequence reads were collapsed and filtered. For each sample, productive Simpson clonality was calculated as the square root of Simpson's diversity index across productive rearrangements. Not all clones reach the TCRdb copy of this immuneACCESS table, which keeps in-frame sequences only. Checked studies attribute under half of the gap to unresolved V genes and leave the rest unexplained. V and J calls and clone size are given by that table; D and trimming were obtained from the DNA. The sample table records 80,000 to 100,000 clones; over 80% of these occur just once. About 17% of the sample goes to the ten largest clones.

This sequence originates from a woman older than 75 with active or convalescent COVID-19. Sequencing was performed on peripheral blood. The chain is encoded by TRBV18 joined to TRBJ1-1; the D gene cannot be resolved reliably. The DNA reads TGTGCCAGCTCACCGCGAACCGGGTCGGACACTGAAGCTTTCTTT. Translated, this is CASSPRTGSDTEAFF.